This entry lists 9 T cell receptor beta chains sequenced from one sample in a study of blood T cell repertoires in COVID-19. Only in-frame clones appear in the TCRdb table, and some are missing; sequencing was by immunoSEQ multiplex PCR. Of 180,000 or so clones listed, 75% to 90% are singletons. The sample was peripheral blood. These receptors were obtained from a woman in her fifties or sixties with acute or convalescent COVID-19.

The chain combines TRBV15 with TRBJ1-2, with a weak D call TRBD1 (6 bases). The V and J ends lost 5 bases and 1 base respectively, with 8 bases between them. The germline V gene has CDR1 LNHNV and CDR2 YYDKDF (reference sequence). The CDR3 loop spans 13 amino acids. The CDR3 sequence: CATSYRDNYGYTF. The CDR3 bases are TGTGCCACCAGCTACAGGGATAACTATGGCTACACCTTC.

The rearrangement uses TRBV30 and TRBJ2-3; a possible D gene is TRBD2 (6 bases). The CDR3 spans 14 residues. Germline loops: CDR1 GTSNPN, CDR2 SVGIG (reference sequence). V dropped 3 bases and J dropped 7 bases, with 17 bases sitting between them. This CDR3 reads CAWRIRGGSHTQYF. The DNA of the CDR3 is TGTGCCTGGAGGATAAGGGGAGGAAGCCATACGCAGTATTTT. The complete variable domain, with remaining parts taken from reference TRBV30 and TRBJ2-3, reads SQTIHQWPATLVQPVGSPLSLECTVEGTSNPNLYWYRQAAGRGLQLLFYSVGIGQISSEVPQNLSASRPQDRQFILSSKKLLLSDSGFYLCAWRIRGGSHTQYFGPGTRLTVL.

The chain is built from TRBV7-2 and TRBJ2-7; 10 nucleotides match TRBD2. Losses at the gene ends were 4 bases for V and 3 bases for J; bases not matched to a gene: 12. This CDR3 is built from 17 residues. The V gene's germline CDR1 is SGHTA and CDR2 FQGNSA. The CDR3 sequence: CASSSTSGVYTFYEQYF. In DNA, the CDR3 is TGTGCCAGCAGCTCAACTAGCGGGGTCTATACCTTCTACGAGCAGTACTTC.

The gene calls are TRBV14 and TRBJ2-1; 7 nucleotides match TRBD2. The CDR3 sequence is 14 residues long. Unmatched junction bases numbered 4, after V lost 4 bases and J lost 4 bases. Germline V lookup: CDR1 SGHDN, CDR2 FVKESK. CDR3 sequence reads: CASSRGGSYNEQFF. The DNA for the CDR3 is TGTGCCAGCAGCCGGGGGGGATCTTACAATGAGCAGTTCTTC.

This clone was found a few times. The chain carries TRBV29-1 and TRBJ1-5, with D maybe TRBD1 (5 bases). The V gene lost 4 bases and the J gene lost 5 bases, with 12 bases spanning the gap. In germline, CDR1 is SQVTM, CDR2 ANQGSEA. This CDR3 is built from 13 residues. The CDR3 bases are TGCAGCGTTGCACGGGGGGTAGATCAGCCCCAGCATTTT. This sequence encodes CSVARGVDQPQHF.

V is TRBV7-3 and J is TRBJ2-1; 7 nucleotides align to TRBD2. This CDR3 region has 15 residues. From germline, CDR1 is SGHTA and CDR2 FQGTGA. Trimming at V came to 5 bases and at J to 7 bases, leaving 11 bases not matched to a gene. The CDR3, as DNA: TGTGCCAGCAGCCCCGCGGGCGGGAGTAGGAATGAGCAGTTCTTC. This gives the protein CASSPAGGSRNEQFF. Looking up the rest from reference TRBV7-3 and TRBJ2-1 gives the full variable domain: GAGVSQTPSNKVTEKGKYVELRCDPISGHTALYWYRQSLGQGPEFLIYFQGTGAADDSGLPNDRFFAVRPEGSVSTLKIQRTERGDSAVYLCASSPAGGSRNEQFFGPGTRLTVL.

This clone has a single count. The chain uses TRBV25-1 and TRBJ1-6; possible D gene TRBD1, 5 bases. The CDR3 loop spans 13 amino acids. V lost 9 bases and J 11 bases, leaving 17 bases between the germline ends. Per germline, CDR1 MGHDK and CDR2 SYGVNS. The CDR3 DNA follows: TGTGCCAGTACAGGCGACTTTGGGCCACCCCTCCACTTT. Its translation is CASTGDFGPPLHF.

This clone has just one count. The CDR3 sequence is CASSTPRGGAREKLFF. The CDR3 DNA reads as TGTGCCAGTAGTACCCCCCGGGGGGGGGCAAGGGAAAAACTGTTTTTT. The chain has TRBV19 and TRBJ1-4; D perhaps matches TRBD1 (6 bases). CDR1 is LNHDA and CDR2 is SQIVND in the germline V gene (reference sequence). The ends were cut back, 4 bases at V and 8 bases at J, with 20 bases in the middle. This CDR3 spans 16 amino acids.

The rearrangement links TRBV28 to TRBJ1-2; possibly TRBD1 for D (6 bases). In germline, CDR1 is MDHEN, CDR2 SYDVKM. V lost 6 bases to trimming and J lost 4 bases, with 12 bases between them. The CDR3 consists of 13 residues. This CDR3 is CASSGQPLYGYTF. Here the CDR3 DNA reads TGTGCCAGCAGCGGACAGCCACTCTATGGCTACACCTTC.